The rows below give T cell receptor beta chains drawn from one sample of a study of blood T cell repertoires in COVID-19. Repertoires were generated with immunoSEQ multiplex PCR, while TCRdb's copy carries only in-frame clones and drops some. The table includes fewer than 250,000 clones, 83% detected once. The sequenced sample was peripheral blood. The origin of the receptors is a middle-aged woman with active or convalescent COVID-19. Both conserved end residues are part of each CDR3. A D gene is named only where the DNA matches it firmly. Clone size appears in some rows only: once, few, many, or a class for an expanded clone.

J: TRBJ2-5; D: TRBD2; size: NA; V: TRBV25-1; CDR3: CASSESKTSGQETQYF; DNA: TGTGCCAGCAGTGAATCGAAGACTAGCGGCCAAGAGACCCAGTACTTC
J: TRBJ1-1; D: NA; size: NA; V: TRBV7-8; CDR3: CASSLAIGGVGYTEAFF; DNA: TGTGCCAGCAGCTTAGCGATAGGCGGGGTAGGATACACTGAAGCTTTCTTT
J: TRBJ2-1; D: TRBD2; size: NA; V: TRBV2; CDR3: CASLPLWGGTYNEQFF; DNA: TGTGCCAGCCTACCCCTCTGGGGGGGTACCTACAATGAGCAGTTCTTC
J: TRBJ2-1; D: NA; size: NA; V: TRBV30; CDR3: CAWKKGVAYNEQFF; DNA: TGTGCCTGGAAGAAGGGAGTGGCCTACAATGAGCAGTTCTTC
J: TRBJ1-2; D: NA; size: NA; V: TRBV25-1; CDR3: CASNSLFYGYTF; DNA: TGTGCCAGCAACAGCCTGTTCTATGGCTACACCTTC
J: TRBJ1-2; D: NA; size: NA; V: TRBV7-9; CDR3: CASTDKYRDGYTF; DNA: TGTGCCAGCACTGATAAATACAGGGATGGCTACACCTTC
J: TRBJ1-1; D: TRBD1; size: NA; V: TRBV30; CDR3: CASSAGGEKTEAFF; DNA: TGTGCCTCGAGCGCAGGGGGAGAAAAAACTGAAGCTTTCTTT
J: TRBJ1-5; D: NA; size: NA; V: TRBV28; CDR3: CASSLGGAHHQPQHF; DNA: TGTGCCAGCAGTTTAGGGGGGGCGCATCATCAGCCCCAGCATTTT
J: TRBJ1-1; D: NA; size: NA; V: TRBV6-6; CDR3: CASSYPSNTEAFF; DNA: TGTGCCAGCAGTTACCCCTCGAACACTGAAGCTTTCTTT
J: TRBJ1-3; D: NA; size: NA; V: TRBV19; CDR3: CATHHSGGAGNTIYF; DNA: TGTGCCACCCATCATTCAGGAGGGGCTGGAAACACCATATATTTT
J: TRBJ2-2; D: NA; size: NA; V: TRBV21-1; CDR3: CASSSGDRNTGELFF; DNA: TGTGCCAGCAGCAGTGGGGACAGGAACACCGGGGAGCTGTTTTTT
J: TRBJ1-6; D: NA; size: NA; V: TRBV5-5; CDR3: CASSLSPSYNSPLHF; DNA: TGTGCCAGCAGCTTGAGCCCCTCGTATAATTCACCCCTCCACTTT
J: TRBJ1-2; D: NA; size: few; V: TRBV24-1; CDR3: CATSDSRGTYGYTF; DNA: TGTGCCACCAGTGATAGCCGCGGTACATATGGCTACACCTTC
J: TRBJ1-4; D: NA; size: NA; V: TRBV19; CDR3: CASTPAGNEKLFF; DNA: TGTGCCAGTACCCCGGCAGGGAATGAAAAACTGTTTTTT
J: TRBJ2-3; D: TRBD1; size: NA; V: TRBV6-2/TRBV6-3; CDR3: CASSYADRVYTDTQYF; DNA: TGTGCCAGCAGTTACGCCGACAGGGTTTACACAGATACGCAGTATTTT
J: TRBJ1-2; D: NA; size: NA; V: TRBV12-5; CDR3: CASGPKLVGRGVGYTF; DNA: TGTGCTAGTGGTCCAAAGCTCGTAGGGCGGGGTGTTGGCTACACCTTC
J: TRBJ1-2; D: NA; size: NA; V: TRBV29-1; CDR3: CSVAKEIKYGYTF; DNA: TGCAGCGTTGCAAAGGAGATAAAATATGGCTACACCTTC
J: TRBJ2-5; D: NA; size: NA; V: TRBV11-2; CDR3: CASSLNIGGQQETQYF; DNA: TGTGCCAGCAGCTTAAATATCGGGGGGCAGCAAGAGACCCAGTACTTC